This T cell receptor (beta chain) was captured in a study of graft-versus-host responses after intestinal transplantation. Turning to the study itself: Grafts that recipients had were multivisceral, liver-intestinal, or isolated intestinal transplants. Every recipient underwent anti-thymocyte globulin induction, then tacrolimus and steroids for three to four years. The study's findings and limits: GvH clones were identified in recipient marrow, with some first appearing in ileum or blood.

Data came from immunoSEQ multiplex PCR; TCRdb stores just in-frame clones and leaves some out. Of tens of thousands of clones listed, approximately 91% are singletons. Concerning this clone itself: Antigen unknown.

V lost 3 bases to trimming and J lost 0 bases, with 11 bases between them. Germline V gene sequence: CDR1 SGHVS, CDR2 FNYEAQ. The length of the CDR3 is 15 residues. This sequence was found in a human donor who was the organ donor for an intestinal transplant. The sample consisted of unstimulated CD4+ T cells sorted from spleen or lymph node cells, taken before transplant. The V and J genes are TRBV7-6 and TRBJ2-5; TRBD1 might be the D (6 bases). The CDR3, as DNA: TGTGCCAGCAGCTTTAACAGGGTAGACCAAGAGACCCAGTACTTC. Protein product: CASSFNRVDQETQYF.